The T cell receptor beta chain described here comes from a study of post-analysis software for immune sequencing data. As for the study in general: Both relapsing-remitting and secondary progressive multiple sclerosis featured among the disease courses, as did progressive-relapsing multiple sclerosis.

Germline CDR1 reads MNHEY; CDR2 reads SVGAGI. The CDR3 is made up of 11 amino acids. Unique molecular identifiers were carried by the TCR beta cDNA libraries. Using its own MiXCR run on the PCR reads, TCRdb lists one record per CDR3 protein. The sample consists of more than 500,000 distinct CDR3 sequences, around 34% of them appearing once. Study-wide results and caveats: Versus controls, multiple sclerosis patients showed significantly lower diversity (normalized Chao1). Patients showed TRBV5-6, TRBV5-1 and TRBV20-1 among 4 or 5 TRBV segments more frequent than in controls.

About this clonotype: As yet, its antigen is unknown. This may stem from a read error, because a much larger clone lies one nucleotide away.

The receptor was derived from a girl aged 2-17 years with multiple sclerosis. The specimen sequenced was blood. The rearrangement uses TRBV6-5 and TRBJ2-1; D gene unclear. In DNA form, the CDR3 reads TGTGCCGGCAGCTCGCCGTCGGAGCAGTTCTTC. Translated, it gives CAGSSPSEQFF.